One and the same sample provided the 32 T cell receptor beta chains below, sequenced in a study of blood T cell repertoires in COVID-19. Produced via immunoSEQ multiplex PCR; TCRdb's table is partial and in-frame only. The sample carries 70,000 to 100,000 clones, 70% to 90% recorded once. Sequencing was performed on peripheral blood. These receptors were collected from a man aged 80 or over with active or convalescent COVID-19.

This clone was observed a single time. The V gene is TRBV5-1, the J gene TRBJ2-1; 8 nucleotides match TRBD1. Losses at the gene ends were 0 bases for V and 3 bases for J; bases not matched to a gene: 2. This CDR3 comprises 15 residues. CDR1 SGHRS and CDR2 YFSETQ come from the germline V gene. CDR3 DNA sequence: TGCGCCAGCAGCTTGGAGACAGGGGTCTACAATGAGCAGTTCTTC. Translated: CASSLETGVYNEQFF.

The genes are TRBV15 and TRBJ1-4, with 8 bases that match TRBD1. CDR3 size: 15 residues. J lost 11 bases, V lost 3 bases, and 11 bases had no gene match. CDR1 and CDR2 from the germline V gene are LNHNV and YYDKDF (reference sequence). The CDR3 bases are TGTGCCACCAGCAGGGACAGGGTGATGGTGGAGAAACTGTTTTTT. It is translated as CATSRDRVMVEKLFF. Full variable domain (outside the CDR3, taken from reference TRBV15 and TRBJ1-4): DAMVIQNPRYQVTQFGKPVTLSCSQTLNHNVMYWYQQKSSQAPKLLFHYYDKDFNNEADTPDNFQSRRPNTSFCFLDIRSPGLGDTAMYLCATSRDRVMVEKLFFGSGTQLSVL.

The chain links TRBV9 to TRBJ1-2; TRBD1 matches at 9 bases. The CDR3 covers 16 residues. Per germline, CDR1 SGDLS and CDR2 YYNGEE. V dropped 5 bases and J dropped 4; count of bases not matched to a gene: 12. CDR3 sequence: CASRLQGASGSYGYTF. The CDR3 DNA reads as TGTGCCAGCAGATTACAGGGGGCGAGCGGTTCCTATGGCTACACCTTC.

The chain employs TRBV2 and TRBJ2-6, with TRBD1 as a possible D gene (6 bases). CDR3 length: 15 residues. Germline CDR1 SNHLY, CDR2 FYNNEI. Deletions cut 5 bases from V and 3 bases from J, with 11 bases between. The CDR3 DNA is TGTGCCAGCAGTCAACAGGGCGATGGGGCCAACGTCCTGACTTTC. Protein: CASSQQGDGANVLTF.

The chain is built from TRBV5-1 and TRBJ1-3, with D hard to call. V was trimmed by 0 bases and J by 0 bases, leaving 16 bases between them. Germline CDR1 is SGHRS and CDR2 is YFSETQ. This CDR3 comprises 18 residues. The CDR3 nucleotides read TGCGCCAGCAGCTTGGCCGGTGCGTCAGCGAGCTCTGGAAACACCATATATTTT. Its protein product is CASSLAGASASSGNTIYF.

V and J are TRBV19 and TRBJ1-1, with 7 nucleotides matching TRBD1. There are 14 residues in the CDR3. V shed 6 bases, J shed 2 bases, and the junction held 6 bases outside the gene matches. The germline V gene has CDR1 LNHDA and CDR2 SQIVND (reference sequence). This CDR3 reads CASSPGQFNTEAFF. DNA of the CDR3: TGTGCCAGTAGCCCGGGACAGTTTAACACTGAAGCTTTCTTT.

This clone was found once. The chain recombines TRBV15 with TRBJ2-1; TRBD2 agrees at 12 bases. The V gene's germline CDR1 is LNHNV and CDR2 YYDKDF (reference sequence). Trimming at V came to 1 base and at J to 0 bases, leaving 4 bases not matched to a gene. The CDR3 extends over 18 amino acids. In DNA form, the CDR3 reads TGTGCCACCAGCAGAGGACTAGCGGGAGTTCCCTCCTACAATGAGCAGTTCTTC. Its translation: CATSRGLAGVPSYNEQFF.

CDR3 residues: CASSQGQGKSYNEQFF. The CDR3 DNA reads TGTGCCAGCAGCCAAGGACAGGGAAAATCCTACAATGAGCAGTTCTTC. The rearrangement joins TRBV3-1 (or the pseudogene TRBV3-2) to TRBJ2-1; 7 bases are a match to TRBD1. The length of the CDR3 is 16 residues. The germline V gene encodes CDR1 LGHDT and CDR2 YNNKEL (reference sequence). The junction had 4 bases not matched to a gene; V was cut back by 1 base and J by 1 base.

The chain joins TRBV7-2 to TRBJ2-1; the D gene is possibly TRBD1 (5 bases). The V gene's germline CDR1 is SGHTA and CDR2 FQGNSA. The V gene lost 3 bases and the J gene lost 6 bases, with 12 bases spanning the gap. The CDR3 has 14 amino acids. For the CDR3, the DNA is TGTGCCAGCAGCTTCTCAACTCAGGGCAATGAGCAGTTCTTC. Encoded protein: CASSFSTQGNEQFF.

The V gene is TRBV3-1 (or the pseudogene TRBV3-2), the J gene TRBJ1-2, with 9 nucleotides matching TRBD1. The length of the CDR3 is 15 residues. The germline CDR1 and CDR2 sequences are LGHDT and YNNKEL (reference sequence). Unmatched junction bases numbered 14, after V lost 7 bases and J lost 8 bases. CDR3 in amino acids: CASNSKTQGAGGYTF. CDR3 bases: TGTGCCAGCAACTCTAAAACACAGGGGGCGGGCGGCTACACCTTC.

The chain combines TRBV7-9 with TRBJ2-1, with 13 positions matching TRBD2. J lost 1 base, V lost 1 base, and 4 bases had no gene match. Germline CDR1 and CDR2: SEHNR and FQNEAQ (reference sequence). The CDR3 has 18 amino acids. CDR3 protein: CASSLERTSGSSYNEQFF. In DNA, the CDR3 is TGTGCCAGCAGCTTAGAAAGGACTAGCGGGAGTTCCTACAATGAGCAGTTCTTC.

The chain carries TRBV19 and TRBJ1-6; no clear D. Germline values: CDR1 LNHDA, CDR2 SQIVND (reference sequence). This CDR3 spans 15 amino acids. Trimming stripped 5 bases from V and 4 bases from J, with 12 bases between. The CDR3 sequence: CASSLDGVYNSPLHF. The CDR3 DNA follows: TGTGCCAGTAGTCTTGACGGAGTTTATAATTCACCCCTCCACTTT.

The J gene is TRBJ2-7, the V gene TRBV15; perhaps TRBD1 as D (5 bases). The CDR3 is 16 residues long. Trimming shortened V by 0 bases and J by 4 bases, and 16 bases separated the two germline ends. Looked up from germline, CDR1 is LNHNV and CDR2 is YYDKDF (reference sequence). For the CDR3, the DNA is TGTGCCACCAGCAGAGATCAAGGACATCGCCTTTACGAGCAGTACTTC. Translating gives CATSRDQGHRLYEQYF.

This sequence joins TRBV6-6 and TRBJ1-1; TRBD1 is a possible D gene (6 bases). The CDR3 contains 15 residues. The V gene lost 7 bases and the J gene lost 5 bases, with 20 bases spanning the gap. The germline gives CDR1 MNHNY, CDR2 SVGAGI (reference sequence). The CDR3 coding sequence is TGTGCCAGCATTAAAGACAAGGGGGTTCGAACTGAAGCTTTCTTT. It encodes CASIKDKGVRTEAFF.

DNA of the CDR3: TGTGCCAGCAGCCAAGACCTACCTAACTATGGCTACACCTTC. It translates to CASSQDLPNYGYTF. The chain has TRBV14 and TRBJ1-2; D gene uncertain. With 0 bases removed from V and 0 bases from J, the gap between germline ends came to 5 bases. The CDR3 loop spans 14 amino acids. The germline V gene has CDR1 SGHDN and CDR2 FVKESK.

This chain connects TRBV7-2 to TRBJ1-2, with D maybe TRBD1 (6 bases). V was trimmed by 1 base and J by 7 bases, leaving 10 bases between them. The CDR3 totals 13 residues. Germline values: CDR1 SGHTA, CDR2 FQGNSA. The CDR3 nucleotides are TGTGCCAGCAGCTTAGGGGGGCAGGGTGGCTACACCTTC. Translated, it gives CASSLGGQGGYTF.

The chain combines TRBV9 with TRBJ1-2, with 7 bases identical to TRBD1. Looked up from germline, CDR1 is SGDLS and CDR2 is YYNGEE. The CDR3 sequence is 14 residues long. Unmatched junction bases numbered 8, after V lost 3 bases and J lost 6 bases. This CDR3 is CASSDRDRSDGYTF. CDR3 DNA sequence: TGTGCCAGCAGCGACCGGGACAGAAGCGATGGCTACACCTTC.

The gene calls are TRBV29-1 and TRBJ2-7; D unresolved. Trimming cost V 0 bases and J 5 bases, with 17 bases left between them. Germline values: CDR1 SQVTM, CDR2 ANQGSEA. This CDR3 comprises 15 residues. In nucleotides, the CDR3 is TGCAGCGTTGAAGATTTTTCACCGGGTGTTAACGAGCAGTACTTC. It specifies CSVEDFSPGVNEQYF.

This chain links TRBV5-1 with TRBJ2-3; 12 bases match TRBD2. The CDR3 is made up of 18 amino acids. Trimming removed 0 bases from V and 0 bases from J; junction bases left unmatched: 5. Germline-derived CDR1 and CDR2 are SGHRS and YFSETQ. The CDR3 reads CASSLGAGTSGSTDTQYF. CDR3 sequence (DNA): TGCGCCAGCAGCTTGGGTGCCGGGACTAGCGGGAGCACAGATACGCAGTATTTT.

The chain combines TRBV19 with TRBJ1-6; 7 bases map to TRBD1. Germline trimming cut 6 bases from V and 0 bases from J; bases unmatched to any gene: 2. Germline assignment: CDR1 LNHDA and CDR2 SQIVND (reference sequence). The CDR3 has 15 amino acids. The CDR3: CASRTGSSYNSPLHF. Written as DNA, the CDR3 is TGTGCCAGTAGGACAGGGAGCTCCTATAATTCACCCCTCCACTTT. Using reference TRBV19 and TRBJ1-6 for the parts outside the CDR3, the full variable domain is DGGITQSPKYLFRKEGQNVTLSCEQNLNHDAMYWYRQDPGQGLRLIYYSQIVNDFQKGDIAEGYSVSREKKESFPLTVTSAQKNPTAFYLCASRTGSSYNSPLHFGNGTRLTVT.

The CDR3 is CSVAAGTGNQPQHF. The CDR3, as DNA: TGCAGCGTTGCAGCGGGGACTGGGAATCAGCCCCAGCATTTT. This chain links TRBV29-1 with TRBJ1-5, with D possibly matching TRBD1 (5 bases). The CDR3 is 14 residues long. Germline values: CDR1 SQVTM, CDR2 ANQGSEA. V was pared by 4 bases and J by 4 bases, with 14 bases between.

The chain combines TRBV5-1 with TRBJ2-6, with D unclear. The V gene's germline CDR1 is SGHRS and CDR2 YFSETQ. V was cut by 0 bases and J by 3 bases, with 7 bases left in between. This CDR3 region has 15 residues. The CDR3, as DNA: TGCGCCAGCAGCTTGGCGCCAGTTGGGGCCAACGTCCTGACTTTC. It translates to CASSLAPVGANVLTF.

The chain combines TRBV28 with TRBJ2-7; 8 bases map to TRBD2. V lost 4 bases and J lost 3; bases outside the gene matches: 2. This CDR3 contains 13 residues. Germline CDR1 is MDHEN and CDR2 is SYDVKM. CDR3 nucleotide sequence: TGTGCCAGCAGTTCGGCGGGGGGCTACGAGCAGTACTTC. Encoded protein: CASSSAGGYEQYF.

CDR3 sequence (DNA): TGTGCCAGCCTGGCTTTCAGCAGGGAGCAGTTCTTC. Translated, it gives CASLAFSREQFF. This chain connects TRBV28 to TRBJ2-1, with D unclear. The CDR3 loop spans 12 amino acids. Germline V gene sequence: CDR1 MDHEN, CDR2 SYDVKM. V lost 8 bases and J 10 bases, leaving 15 bases between the germline ends.

CDR3 amino acids: CASSPLTLSIPTEAFF. In DNA form, the CDR3 reads TGTGCCAGCTCACCCCTAACCCTCTCCATCCCCACTGAAGCTTTCTTT. This sequence joins TRBV18 and TRBJ1-1; no firm D call. The CDR3 runs to 16 residues. Germline CDR1 and CDR2: KGHSH and LQKENI. V shed 3 bases and J shed 4 bases, with 18 bases lying between them.

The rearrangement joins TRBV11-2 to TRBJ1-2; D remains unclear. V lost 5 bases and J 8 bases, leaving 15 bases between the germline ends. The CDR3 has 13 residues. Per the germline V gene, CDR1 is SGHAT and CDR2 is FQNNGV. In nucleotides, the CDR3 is TGTGCCAGCAGCCCCACAACGGGATACGGCTACACCTTC. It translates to CASSPTTGYGYTF. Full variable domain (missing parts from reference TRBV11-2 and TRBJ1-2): EAGVAQSPRYKIIEKRQSVAFWCNPISGHATLYWYQQILGQGPKLLIQFQNNGVVDDSQLPKDRFSAERLKGVDSTLKIQPAKLEDSAVYLCASSPTTGYGYTFGSGTRLTVV.

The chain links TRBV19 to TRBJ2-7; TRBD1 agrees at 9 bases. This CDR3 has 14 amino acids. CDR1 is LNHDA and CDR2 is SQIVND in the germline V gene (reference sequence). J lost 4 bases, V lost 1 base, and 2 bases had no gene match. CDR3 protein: CASSIGTGAYEQYF. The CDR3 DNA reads TGTGCCAGTAGTATAGGGACAGGGGCATACGAGCAGTACTTC.

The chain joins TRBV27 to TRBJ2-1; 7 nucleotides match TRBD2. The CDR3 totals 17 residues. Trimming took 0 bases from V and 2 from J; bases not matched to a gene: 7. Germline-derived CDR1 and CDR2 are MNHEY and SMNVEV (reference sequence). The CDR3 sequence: CASSLSPRLAAYNEQFF. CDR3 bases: TGTGCCAGCAGTTTATCGCCGAGGCTAGCGGCCTACAATGAGCAGTTCTTC.

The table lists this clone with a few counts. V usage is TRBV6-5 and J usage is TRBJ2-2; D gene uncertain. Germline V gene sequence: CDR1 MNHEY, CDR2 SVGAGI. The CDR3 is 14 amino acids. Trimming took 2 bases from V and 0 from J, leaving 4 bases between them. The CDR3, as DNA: TGTGCCAGCAGTTACGGAGCGAACACCGGGGAGCTGTTTTTT. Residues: CASSYGANTGELFF.

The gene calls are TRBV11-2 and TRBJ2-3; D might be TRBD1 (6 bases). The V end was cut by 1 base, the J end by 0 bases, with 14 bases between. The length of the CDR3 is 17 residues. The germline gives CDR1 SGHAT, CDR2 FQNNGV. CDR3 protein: CASSLAPGQGSTDTQYF. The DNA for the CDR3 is TGTGCCAGCAGCTTAGCCCCGGGACAAGGTAGCACAGATACGCAGTATTTT.

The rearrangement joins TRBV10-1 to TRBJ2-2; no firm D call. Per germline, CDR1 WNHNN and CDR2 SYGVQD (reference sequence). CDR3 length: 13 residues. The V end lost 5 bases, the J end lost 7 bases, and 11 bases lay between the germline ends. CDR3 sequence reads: CASSSHSGGELFF. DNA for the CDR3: TGCGCCAGCAGTTCGCATTCGGGCGGGGAGCTGTTTTTT.

This CDR3 is CASSPGRDRGTEQYF. The DNA for the CDR3 is TGTGCCAGCAGCCCAGGTCGGGACAGGGGTACCGAGCAGTACTTC. The chain is built from TRBV3-1 (or the pseudogene TRBV3-2) and TRBJ2-7; 10 bases agree with TRBD1. The V segment lost 4 bases and the J segment 6 bases; nucleotides outside the gene matches: 9. Germline V gives CDR1 LGHDT, CDR2 YNNKEL (reference sequence). This CDR3 has 15 amino acids.